These 6 T cell receptor beta chains were all obtained from the same sample, sequenced in a study of identical twins' blood T cells. TCRdb processed the 5' RACE reads anew with MiXCR; each CDR3 protein has one entry. The sample holds 350,000 to 400,000 distinct CDR3 sequences, roughly 31% seen once. The sequencing sample was made of PBMCs. These receptors came from a woman between 18 and 49 years old in good health.

This clonotype has just a few counts. The chain is built from TRBV6-5 and TRBJ1-1, with a weak D call TRBD1 (5 bases). The germline V and J ends were trimmed by 7 bases and 4 bases, with 13 bases remaining between them. Per the germline V gene, CDR1 is MNHEY and CDR2 is SVGAGI. The CDR3 runs to 13 residues. CDR3 DNA sequence: TGTGCCAGCATGGGACGTCGGAGCACTGAAGCTTTCTTT. Translating gives CASMGRRSTEAFF.

This clonotype was seen a few times. The chain couples TRBV6-5 to TRBJ1-6; TRBD1 matches 7 bases. Trimming at V came to 5 bases and at J to 9 bases, leaving 7 bases not matched to a gene. The V gene's germline CDR1 is MNHEY and CDR2 SVGAGI. CDR3 length: 14 residues. CDR3 residues: CASSNGQEGSPLHF. The CDR3 DNA reads as TGTGCCAGCAGTAACGGACAGGAGGGTTCACCCCTCCACTTT.

This clonotype was recorded a few times. This chain uses TRBV20-1 with TRBJ1-2; 9 positions agree with TRBD1. The CDR3 is 14 residues long. V gave up 1 base and J gave up 7 bases; unmatched junction bases: 7. The germline CDR1 and CDR2 sequences are DFQATT and SNEGSKA (reference sequence). CDR3 sequence reads: CSARVRDRAPGYTF. As DNA, the CDR3 is TGCAGTGCTAGAGTTCGGGACAGGGCCCCTGGCTACACCTTC.

The sample holds a few counts of this clonotype. The rearrangement links TRBV29-1 to TRBJ1-1; D is perhaps TRBD1 (6 bases). V lost 7 bases, J lost 3 bases, and 15 bases lay in between. From germline, CDR1 is SQVTM and CDR2 ANQGSEA. The CDR3 extends over 13 amino acids. The CDR3 nucleotides are TGCAGCGCCAAATTACAGGGTGACACTGAAGCTTTCTTT. It is translated as CSAKLQGDTEAFF. Variable domain in full (rest from reference TRBV29-1 and TRBJ1-1): SAVISQKPSRDICQRGTSLTIQCQVDSQVTMMFWYRQQPGQSLTLIATANQGSEATYESGFVIDKFPISRPNLTFSTLTVSNMSPEDSSIYLCSAKLQGDTEAFFGQGTRLTVV.

This clonotype has only a few counts. This chain uses TRBV20-1 with TRBJ2-1, with TRBD1 as a possible D gene (5 bases). This CDR3 is 16 amino acids long. V was shortened by 0 bases and J by 3 bases, with 15 bases between the two germline ends. Germline V lookup: CDR1 DFQATT, CDR2 SNEGSKA (reference sequence). CDR3 amino acids: CSARDLDNKGYNEQFF. The CDR3 nucleotides are TGCAGTGCTAGAGATCTGGACAACAAAGGCTACAATGAGCAGTTCTTC.

The chain combines TRBV10-3 with TRBJ1-4, with D maybe TRBD1 (5 bases). The CDR3 spans 13 residues. Deletions cut 4 bases from V and 7 bases from J, with 10 bases between. Germline-derived CDR1 and CDR2 are ENHRY and SYGVKD. The CDR3 reads CAISGTRGEKLFF. The CDR3 nucleotides are TGTGCCATCAGTGGGACTAGGGGTGAAAAACTGTTTTTT.